This T cell receptor beta chain emerged from a study of ipilimumab plus nivolumab after autologous stem cell transplantation. TCRdb's table, derived via immunoSEQ multiplex PCR, lists solely in-frame clones and lacks some. In the table there are 20,000 to 25,000 clones, 77% of which are singletons. From germline, CDR1 is SGHTA and CDR2 FQGNSA. V dropped 0 bases and J dropped 1; count of bases not matched to a gene: 2. CDR3 length equals 17 residues. On this clone: Within the sample, other DNA sequences also encode this same CDR3.

Patients received nivolumab 3 mg/kg at weeks 1, 4, 7, 10, then fortnightly to week 26. J is TRBJ2-3 and V is TRBV7-2, with 12 bases that match TRBD2. Source: PBMCs, taken in a trial of ipilimumab plus nivolumab as post-transplant consolidation. The source is a male donor with diffuse large B-cell lymphoma. CDR3: CASSLARLAGGTDTQYF. The CDR3, as DNA: TGTGCCAGCAGCTTAGCGCGACTAGCGGGGGGCACAGATACGCAGTATTTT.